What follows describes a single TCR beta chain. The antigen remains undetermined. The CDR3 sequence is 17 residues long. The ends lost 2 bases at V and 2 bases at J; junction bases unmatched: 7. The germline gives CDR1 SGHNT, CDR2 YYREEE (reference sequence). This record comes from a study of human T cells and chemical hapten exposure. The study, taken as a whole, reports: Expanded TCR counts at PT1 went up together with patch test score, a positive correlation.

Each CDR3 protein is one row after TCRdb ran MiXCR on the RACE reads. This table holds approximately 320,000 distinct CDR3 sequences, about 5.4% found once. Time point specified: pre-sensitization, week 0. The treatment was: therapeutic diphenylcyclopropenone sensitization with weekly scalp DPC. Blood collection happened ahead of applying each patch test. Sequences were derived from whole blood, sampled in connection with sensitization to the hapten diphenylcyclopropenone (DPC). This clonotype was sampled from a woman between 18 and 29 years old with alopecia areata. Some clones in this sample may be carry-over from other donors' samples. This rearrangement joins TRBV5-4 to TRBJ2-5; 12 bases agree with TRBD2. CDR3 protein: CASSFGPLAGGQETQYF. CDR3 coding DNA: TGTGCCAGCAGCTTCGGCCCGCTAGCGGGGGGGCAAGAGACCCAGTACTTC.